This TCR beta chain is from a study of cytomegalovirus exposure and HLA in healthy donors (dated by TCRdb to the late 2010s). Study-level background: An earlier analysis of roughly 610 of the donors reported approximately 260 Gb of sequence data and some 110 million unique TCR beta sequences obtained from about 200 million T cells. Roughly 300 gigabases of sequencing data and tens of millions of unique TCR sequences were included in an early release covering about 620 HLA-typed donors. Of the 300 to 450 genotyped donors, less than 90% were placed in the genetic ancestry cluster associated with self-reported Caucasian donors. The study aimed to test whether signatures of past pathogen exposure could be identified by cataloging public T cell receptors. The study profiled the T cell repertoires of 666 subjects by immunosequencing and related them to cytomegalovirus serostatus. Besides the first cohort of roughly 640 subjects, a separate validation cohort made up of 120 different subjects was used. To predict cytomegalovirus infection status, the study brought together high-throughput TCR immunosequencing, statistical association of individual TCRs with disease status, and machine learning. To study patterns of TCR occurrence, a later analysis re-analyzed previously published TCR beta repertoires from more than 550 donors and added high-resolution HLA genotyping. Rather than using new phenotypic data, the later analysis identified candidate immune exposures from TCR beta sequences and from how often those sequences occurred across donors. To decide whether each TCR beta V gene segment behaved as functional or pseudogenic, an earlier analysis of several hundred of the donors relied on high-throughput TCR beta sequencing. Donor age, sex, ethnicity and CMV serostatus were compiled alongside the repertoire data. A later genetic analysis used genome-wide SNP genotypes for about 65% of the roughly 670 donors, treating that subset as a discovery cohort. All discovery cohort repertoires had been generated on a single sequencing platform. Both class I and class II loci were covered by HLA typing, at four-digit resolution. The number of typed donors differed by locus: roughly 620-630 for A, B, C, DRB1 and DQB1; approximately 540 for DQA1; 606 for DPA1; and about 450 for DPB1. Because of strong linkage in the cohort, roughly five DR-DQ haplotypes were treated as single units for association and clustering. On average, 235,054 unique TCR beta nucleotide sequences were sequenced per donor among a few hundred genotyped donors of the cohort, with roughly 18% of those sequences being non-productive.

Taken from the germline V gene, the CDR1 and CDR2 loops are SGHRS and YFSETQ. V and J lose 3 bases and 3 bases, and a span of 9 bases separates them. The CDR3 runs 13 residues from the cysteine to the phenylalanine. The retained sequence is limited to the CDR3, 39 bases, with the frame set at the first base. Worth noting for this clone: There is no known antigen for this receptor. The sample holds no much larger clone one base away, and base qualities are not on file.

Paper-wide results and their limitations: Because counts were too low, 15 to 20 rarely observed V segments, including chromosome 9 orphons, were left out of the earlier analysis of about 620 of the donors. According to the authors, the approach could potentially be generalized to other disease states and immunological phenotypes. HLA typing was unavailable for some donors at each locus, so association tests used only the typed subset. A total of 150 to 200 TCR beta chains were listed by the study as associated with cytomegalovirus. In an earlier analysis of about 550 of the donors, most TCR beta V segments were observed in productive rearrangements about 87% or about 30% of the time, broadly matching IMGT annotations. Linkage disequilibrium might explain the correlated functional status among segregating V segments, but an unknown experimental factor could not be ruled out. The presence/absence analyses assumed that sequencing depth was roughly uniform across donors, and that assumption may not be true. In a later analysis, the rate of TCR association differed among HLA loci, with DRB1 alleles having the most associated TCRs and HLA-C alleles having the fewest. Because the 87-base-pair reads could not distinguish some IMGT-functional V segments, including TRBV6-2 and TRBV6-3, those segments were excluded. Most CMV-associated TCR beta chains appeared to be HLA-restricted in a later analysis, and the HLA associations seemed to be driven largely by CMV exposure. A few of the identified cytomegalovirus-associated TCR beta chains were confirmed in vitro to be specific for cytomegalovirus antigens. The classifier was reported to diagnose cytomegalovirus status with high specificity and sensitivity in both the original and validation cohorts. Only TCR beta chains were sequenced in this cohort, and the absence of alpha or paired-chain data limited detectable features. Across donors, most TCR sequences were observed very rarely, whereas some public TCRs were present in many individuals. CMV serostatus was the only immune exposure information available for the cohort. Specific HLA alleles were associated with over 15,000 TCR beta sequences at a false discovery rate of 0.05 in a later analysis. When HLA alleles, especially DR and DQ, strongly co-occurred, attributing TCR associations to individual alleles was difficult. In a later analysis, HLA-associated TCR beta chains showed more clonal expansion and lower generation probabilities than non-associated chains that were equally common. A further reported finding was that TCR beta sequences accurately predicted the HLA-A and HLA-B alleles for most subjects in the first cohort. V-gene and J-gene trimming of TCR beta chains was associated with a missense DCLRE1C variant in a later genetic analysis, and the association was replicated in an independent cohort. According to a later analysis, parvovirus B19, influenza, CMV and Epstein-Barr virus appeared linked to several top co-occurrence clusters. A cluster of highly shared sequence variants was judged likely to represent a technical artifact of the sequencing pipeline. In a later genetic analysis, fewer N-insertions in productive TCRs were reported among donors in an Asian-associated ancestry cluster than the roughly 670-donor mean.

The library was built by means of the immunoSEQ multiplex PCR assay. For the multiplex PCR, a mixture combining 60 forward primers for TCR Vbeta segments and 13 reverse primers for TCR Jbeta segments was used. The CDR3 region of rearranged TCR beta genes was amplified from genomic DNA with a multiplex PCR assay. Amplified TCR beta libraries were sequenced as 87-base-pair reads on the Illumina HiSeq System. As for the authors' bioinformatics: A later analysis counted approximately 84 million unique TCR beta chains across the 670 or so repertoires, and around 9.9 million of these chains were shared by at least two donors. A nearest-neighbor algorithm error-corrected the raw reads and collapsed the reads into unique sequences, merging closely related sequences to remove PCR and sequencing errors. Alignment of CDR3 sequences to IMGT reference sequences was used to assign V, D and J gene segments. Each retained sequence needed at least a six-nucleotide match to both a V gene segment and a J gene segment. Rearrangements were called productive when the CDR3 lacked stop codons and stayed in frame with V and J; all others were non-productive. CDR3 was defined by IMGT convention, running from the second conserved V-encoded cysteine to the conserved J-encoded phenylalanine. In an earlier analysis of roughly 580 of the donors, sequences lacking an unambiguous match to a single V gene segment were excluded. In an earlier analysis of almost 600 of the donors, a V segment was called functional when productive rearrangements were above 56.7%, and segregating when the standard deviation between donors exceeded 5%. To diagnose cytomegalovirus status from the catalog of TCR beta chain sequences, a statistical classification framework was built. In a later analysis, V and J genes were assigned by comparing TCR nucleotide sequences against IMGT/GENE-DB human TR gene sequences. In a later analysis, CDR3 sequences and most-parsimonious VDJ recombination scenarios were assigned using the TCRdist pipeline. In a later analysis, each TCR beta chain was defined by its CDR3 amino acid sequence together with its V-gene family, and reads lacking a unique V-gene family were excluded. As a way to deal with suspected cross-contamination and a sequencing artifact, a later analysis dropped over 550 nucleotide sequences that were highly shared and had low generation probability. In a later analysis, a clonal expansion index for each public chain was calculated from normalized within-repertoire ranks of inferred template counts. Generation probabilities in a later analysis came from a VDJ recombination model fitted to out-of-frame rearrangements, and those results were checked against IGoR. In a later analysis, TCR-TCR, TCR-HLA and TCR-CMV co-occurrence was scored with hypergeometric tests, and a repertoire-size bias correction was applied to TCR pairs. False discovery rates were estimated in a later analysis by permuting HLA or CMV assignments 20 times. A later analysis grouped co-occurring TCRs with DBSCAN, adding TCRdist sequence similarity when clustering within HLA-allele-positive subsets. Repertoires with fewer than 30,000 or more than 120,000 public chains were left out of co-occurrence clustering, as were four to six repertoires with anomalous nucleotide sharing. TCRdb took over this immuneACCESS table, retaining in-frame rearrangements with V and J assigned. Such tables are incomplete; in checked studies, under half of the missing clones stem from an unresolved V gene, and the remainder is unexplained. V and J calls and clone size are those listed in that table; D and trimming were worked out from the DNA. In this sample the table shows roughly 150,000 clones, approximately 88% of which occur a single time. The ten most abundant clones make up under 2% of the sample.

The cohort consisted of hundreds of healthy bone marrow donors. At the time of sampling, every cohort member was nominally healthy, though immune exposures that went unrecorded were likely present. The donor tested CMV seronegative, placing the donor among the 350 or so seronegative members of the cohort. Each donor provided a peripheral blood sample, and peripheral blood mononuclear cells were used for TCR beta sequencing. Genomic DNA was extracted from the blood cell samples with the Qiagen DNeasy Blood Extraction Kit. The TCR comes from a woman between 18 and 30 years old in good health and CMV-seronegative. The sample consisted of PBMCs. The rearrangement joined TRBV5-1 to TRBJ1-1, with the D gene call left open. The CDR3 region reads CASSYGEYTEAFF. The nucleotide sequence is TGCGCCAGCAGCTACGGGGAGTACACTGAAGCTTTCTTT.